The rows below give T cell receptor beta chains drawn from one sample of a study of neurological immune-mediated disorders. TCRdb re-derived calls from the 5' RACE reads in MiXCR, one entry per CDR3 protein. The sample carries 48,000 or so distinct CDR3 sequences, 9% to 12% recorded once. The sample consisted of PBMCs. The receptors shown here come from a woman aged 35 to 49 with HTLV-1-associated myelopathy (HAM/TSP). Both conserved end residues are part of each CDR3. Each record gives: CDR3 length, V gene, CDR3 protein.

CDR3 length: 17
V gene: TRBV4-3
CDR3 protein: CASSQDRGPAGGTEAFF

CDR3 length: 15
V gene: TRBV12-3/TRBV12-4
CDR3 protein: CARNWGAESTDTQYF

CDR3 length: 13
V gene: TRBV20-1
CDR3 protein: CSASSWETGELFF

CDR3 length: 19
V gene: TRBV3-1
CDR3 protein: CASSQDRGGFSSGANVLTF

CDR3 length: 14
V gene: TRBV20-1
CDR3 protein: CSARATGNTGELFF

CDR3 length: 14
V gene: TRBV10-3
CDR3 protein: CAITTGVGTDTQYF

CDR3 length: 16
V gene: TRBV11-2
CDR3 protein: CASSLTGRGLGDTQYF

CDR3 length: 15
V gene: TRBV5-1
CDR3 protein: CASSLGSGGTDTQYF

CDR3 length: 17
V gene: TRBV7-9
CDR3 protein: CASSSVGGATYNSPLHF

CDR3 length: 13
V gene: TRBV5-1
CDR3 protein: CASSFQITDTQYF

CDR3 length: 15
V gene: TRBV6-5
CDR3 protein: CASSYSTGSTDTQYF

CDR3 length: 14
V gene: TRBV2
CDR3 protein: CASSEWTGASPLHF

CDR3 length: 13
V gene: TRBV18
CDR3 protein: CASSPEGNQPQHF

CDR3 length: 15
V gene: TRBV4-1
CDR3 protein: CASSQDGGASYEQYF

CDR3 length: 16
V gene: TRBV5-1
CDR3 protein: CASSLDGAGGYNEQFF

CDR3 length: 11
V gene: TRBV5-1
CDR3 protein: CASQGTDTQYF

CDR3 length: 15
V gene: TRBV11-2
CDR3 protein: CASSLTWSANEKLFF

CDR3 length: 13
V gene: TRBV27
CDR3 protein: CASSLQFHQPQHF

CDR3 length: 16
V gene: TRBV20-1
CDR3 protein: CSARVRGTGRPDTQYF

CDR3 length: 16
V gene: TRBV14
CDR3 protein: CASSQALSSGANVLTF

CDR3 length: 14
V gene: TRBV4-3
CDR3 protein: CASSQDAQSYEQYF

CDR3 length: 15
V gene: TRBV2
CDR3 protein: CASSEAGTGPGELFF

CDR3 length: 14
V gene: TRBV11-2
CDR3 protein: CVSSSGLATDTQYF

CDR3 length: 16
V gene: TRBV20-1
CDR3 protein: CSARGDRDTYNSPLHF

CDR3 length: 11
V gene: TRBV20-1
CDR3 protein: CSARRDREAFF

CDR3 length: 17
V gene: TRBV7-2
CDR3 protein: CASSLVLGQSTKNIQYF

CDR3 length: 12
V gene: TRBV29-1
CDR3 protein: CSVDRGGNTQYF

CDR3 length: 16
V gene: TRBV18
CDR3 protein: CASSPAEGDRVYGYTF

CDR3 length: 14
V gene: TRBV7-3
CDR3 protein: CASSLSWSYNEQFF

CDR3 length: 14
V gene: TRBV12-3/TRBV12-4
CDR3 protein: CASSLEPAYNEQFF

CDR3 length: 14
V gene: TRBV14
CDR3 protein: CASSQTWGGRERYF

CDR3 length: 16
V gene: TRBV9
CDR3 protein: CASSVASGGPGNTQYF

CDR3 length: 16
V gene: TRBV20-1
CDR3 protein: CSAQGAVGMAGNEQFF

CDR3 length: 15
V gene: TRBV5-1
CDR3 protein: CASSTQDRVTDTQYF

CDR3 length: 17
V gene: TRBV12-3/TRBV12-4
CDR3 protein: CASSLYPPGQGSNEQFF

CDR3 length: 17
V gene: TRBV5-1
CDR3 protein: CASSFQTGAGANYGYTF

CDR3 length: 16
V gene: TRBV7-9
CDR3 protein: CASSLVGFNSIYEQYF

CDR3 length: 14
V gene: TRBV19
CDR3 protein: CASRGTASSYEQYF

CDR3 length: 13
V gene: TRBV15
CDR3 protein: CATSRDMRDTQYF

CDR3 length: 15
V gene: TRBV7-8
CDR3 protein: CASSPRGAFTDTQYF

CDR3 length: 12
V gene: TRBV25-1
CDR3 protein: CATLGDYTEAFF

CDR3 length: 15
V gene: TRBV20-1
CDR3 protein: CSASVASGGQETQYF

CDR3 length: 14
V gene: TRBV20-1
CDR3 protein: CREGQDLGNYEQYF

CDR3 length: 16
V gene: TRBV7-9
CDR3 protein: CASSLNRLAPTDTQYF

CDR3 length: 12
V gene: TRBV29-1
CDR3 protein: CSVDGGSYEQYF

CDR3 length: 14
V gene: TRBV25-1
CDR3 protein: CVSRGGTVANVLTF

CDR3 length: 17
V gene: TRBV6-5
CDR3 protein: CASSYSIAGGSGNTIYF

CDR3 length: 15
V gene: TRBV19
CDR3 protein: CASSKSRTLSYEQYF

CDR3 length: 16
V gene: TRBV3-1
CDR3 protein: CASSPHGAGTNNEQFF

CDR3 length: 16
V gene: TRBV12-3/TRBV12-4
CDR3 protein: CASSPYRGRVADTQYF

CDR3 length: 22
V gene: TRBV14
CDR3 protein: CASSQDIPPGLAGVDSTDTQYF